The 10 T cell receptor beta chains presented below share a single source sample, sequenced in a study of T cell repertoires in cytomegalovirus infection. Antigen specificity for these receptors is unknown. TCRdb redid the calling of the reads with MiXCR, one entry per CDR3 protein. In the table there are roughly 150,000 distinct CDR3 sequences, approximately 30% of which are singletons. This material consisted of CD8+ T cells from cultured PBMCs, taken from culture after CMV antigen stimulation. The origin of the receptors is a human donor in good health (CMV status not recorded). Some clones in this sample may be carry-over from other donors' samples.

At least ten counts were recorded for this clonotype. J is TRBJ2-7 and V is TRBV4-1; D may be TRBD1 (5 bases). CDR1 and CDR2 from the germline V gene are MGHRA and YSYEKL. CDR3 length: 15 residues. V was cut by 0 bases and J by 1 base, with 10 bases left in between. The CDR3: CASSQDQGNSYEQYF. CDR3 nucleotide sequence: TGCGCCAGCAGCCAAGATCAGGGAAATTCCTACGAGCAGTACTTC.

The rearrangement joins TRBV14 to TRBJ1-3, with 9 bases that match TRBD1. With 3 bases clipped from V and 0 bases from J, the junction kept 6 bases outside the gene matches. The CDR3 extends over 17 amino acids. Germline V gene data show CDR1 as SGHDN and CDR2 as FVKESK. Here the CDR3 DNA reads TGTGCCAGCAGCCAGGGGACAGGGTACCGCTCTGGAAACACCATATATTTT. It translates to CASSQGTGYRSGNTIYF.

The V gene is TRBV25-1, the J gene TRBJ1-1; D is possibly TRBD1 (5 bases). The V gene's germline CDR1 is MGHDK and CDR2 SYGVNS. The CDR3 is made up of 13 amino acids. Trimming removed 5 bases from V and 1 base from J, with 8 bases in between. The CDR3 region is CASSYGANTEAFF. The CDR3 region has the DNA TGTGCCAGCAGTTATGGGGCGAACACTGAAGCTTTCTTT.

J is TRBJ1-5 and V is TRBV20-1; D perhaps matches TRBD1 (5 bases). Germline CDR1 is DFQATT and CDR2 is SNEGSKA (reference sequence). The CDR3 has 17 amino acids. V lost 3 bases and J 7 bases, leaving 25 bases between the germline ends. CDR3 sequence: CSASAGEGLFGGQPQHF. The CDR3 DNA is TGCAGTGCTAGTGCTGGCGAGGGGCTCTTTGGGGGACAGCCCCAGCATTTT.

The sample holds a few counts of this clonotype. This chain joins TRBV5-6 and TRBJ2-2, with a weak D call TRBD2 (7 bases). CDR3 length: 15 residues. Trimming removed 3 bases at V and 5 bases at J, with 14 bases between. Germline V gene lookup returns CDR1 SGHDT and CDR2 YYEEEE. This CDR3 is CASSSNREGTGELFF. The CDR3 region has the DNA TGTGCCAGCAGCTCGAACAGGGAGGGGACCGGGGAGCTGTTTTTT. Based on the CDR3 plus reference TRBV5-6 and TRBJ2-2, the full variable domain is DAGVTQSPTHLIKTRGQQVTLRCSPKSGHDTVSWYQQALGQGPQFIFQYYEEEERQRGNFPDRFSGHQFPNYSSELNVNALLLGDSALYLCASSSNREGTGELFFGEGSRLTVL.

The CDR3 is CASSLRPSGGRDEQFF. The CDR3 bases are TGTGCCAGCAGCCTAAGGCCTAGCGGGGGCCGAGATGAGCAGTTCTTC. The rearrangement uses TRBV11-2 and TRBJ2-1; the match to TRBD2 covers 10 bases. This CDR3 comprises 16 residues. The V and J ends lost 5 bases and 8 bases, in that order; junction bases with no gene match: 12. Germline V CDR1 and CDR2: SGHAT, FQNNGV.

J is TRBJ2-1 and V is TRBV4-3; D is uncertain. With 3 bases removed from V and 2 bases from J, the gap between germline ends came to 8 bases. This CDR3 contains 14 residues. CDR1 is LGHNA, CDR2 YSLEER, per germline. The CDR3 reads CASSQHSTYNEQFF. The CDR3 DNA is TGCGCCAGCAGCCAGCATTCGACCTACAATGAGCAGTTCTTC.

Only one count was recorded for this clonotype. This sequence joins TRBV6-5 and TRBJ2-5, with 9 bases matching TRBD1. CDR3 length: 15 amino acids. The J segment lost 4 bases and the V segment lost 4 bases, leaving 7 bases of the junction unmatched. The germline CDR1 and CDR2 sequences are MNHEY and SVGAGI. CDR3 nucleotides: TGTGCCAGCAGTTCTCCGGACAGGGGAGTAGAGACCCAGTACTTC. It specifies CASSSPDRGVETQYF.

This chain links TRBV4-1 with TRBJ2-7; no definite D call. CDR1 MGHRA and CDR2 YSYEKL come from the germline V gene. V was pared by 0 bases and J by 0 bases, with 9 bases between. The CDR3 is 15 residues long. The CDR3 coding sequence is TGCGCCAGCAGCCAAGAGAGTGAGCTCTCCTACGAGCAGTACTTC. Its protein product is CASSQESELSYEQYF.

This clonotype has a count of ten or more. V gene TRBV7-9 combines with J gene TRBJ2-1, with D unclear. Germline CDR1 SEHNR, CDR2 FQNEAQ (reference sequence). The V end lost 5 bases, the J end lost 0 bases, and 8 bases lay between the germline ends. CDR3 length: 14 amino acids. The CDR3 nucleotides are TGTGCCAGCAGCCGAGACCCCTCCTACAATGAGCAGTTCTTC. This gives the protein CASSRDPSYNEQFF.